Listed below are T cell receptor beta chains from one sample, sequenced in a study of blood T cell repertoires in COVID-19. Clones were read by immunoSEQ multiplex PCR, and TCRdb kept only the in-frame ones, dropping some. There are about 170,000 clones in the sample; about 89% occur only once, and approximately 0.8% lies in the top ten. The sequencing sample was made of PBMCs or T cells enriched from blood (not recorded which). Every receptor here comes from a woman between 18 and 30 years old who had recovered from COVID-19. CDR3s include the opening cysteine and the closing phenylalanine or tryptophan. Each record gives: CDR3 length, clone size, J gene, D gene, V gene, CDR3 DNA, CDR3 protein. A D gene is named only where the DNA matches it firmly. The listing skips clone size in some rows; elsewhere it reads once, few, many or a size class.

>14|-|TRBJ1-4|-|TRBV28
TGTGCCAGCAGCCCGGTGGGGCTCGGTGAAAAACTGTTTTTT
CASSPVGLGEKLFF
>14|-|TRBJ2-7|TRBD2|TRBV9
TGTGCCAGTAGCCGGATGGCGGGAGTCAACGAGCAGTACTTC
CASSRMAGVNEQYF
>12|-|TRBJ1-2|-|TRBV29-1
TGCAGCGTTGCGGACACTAACTATGGCTACACCTTC
CSVADTNYGYTF
>14|-|TRBJ1-6|-|TRBV9
TGTGCCAGCAGCGTAGCCTTCCGGGGGTCACCCCTCCACTTT
CASSVAFRGSPLHF
>15|-|TRBJ2-1|-|TRBV27
TGTGCCAGCAGTTTGGTTAGGCAGACTAACAATGAGCAGTTCTTC
CASSLVRQTNNEQFF
>16|once|TRBJ2-2|TRBD2|TRBV27
TGTGCCAGCAGCCTGTTAGCGGGAGGGCCCACCGGGGAGCTGTTTTTT
CASSLLAGGPTGELFF
>14|-|TRBJ2-7|TRBD1|TRBV29-1
TGCAGCGCTGGGGACAGGCCAAGCTCCTACGAGCAGTACTTC
CSAGDRPSSYEQYF
>24|-|TRBJ1-3|-|TRBV3-1/TRBV3-2
TGTGCCAGCAGCCAAGATTGGGAGGGTTGGTCAATTGAGACCACAGGGCCCTCTGGAAACACCATATATTTT
CASSQDWEGWSIETTGPSGNTIYF
>10|-|TRBJ1-1|-|TRBV12-3/TRBV12-4
TGTGCCAGCGGGAGGACTGAAGCTTTCTTT
CASGRTEAFF
>17|-|TRBJ2-3|TRBD2|TRBV6-1
TGTGCCAGCAGTGAAAATCGCGCTAGCGGGAGGTCATATACGCAGTATTTT
CASSENRASGRSYTQYF
>13|once|TRBJ2-1|-|TRBV5-1
TGCGCCAGCGGATGGACAAAAAACAATGAGCAGTTCTTC
CASGWTKNNEQFF
>16|-|TRBJ2-2|TRBD2|TRBV6-6
TGTGCCAGCAGGCTAGCGGGAGCACCGAACACCGGGGAGCTGTTTTTT
CASRLAGAPNTGELFF
>13|-|TRBJ1-6|-|TRBV6-1
TGTGCCAGCAGTGAAGCCGGGGGTTTACCCCTCCACTTT
CASSEAGGLPLHF
>16|once|TRBJ2-2|TRBD2|TRBV30
TGTGCCTGGAGTGTGAGGCGGGAGATCGTCACCGGGGAGCTGTTTTTT
CAWSVRREIVTGELFF
>20|few|TRBJ2-4|-|TRBV23-1
TGCGCCAGCAGTCAATGGTCGGACAGTCCGCGGAAACTAGCCAAAAACATTCAGTACTTC
CASSQWSDSPRKLAKNIQYF